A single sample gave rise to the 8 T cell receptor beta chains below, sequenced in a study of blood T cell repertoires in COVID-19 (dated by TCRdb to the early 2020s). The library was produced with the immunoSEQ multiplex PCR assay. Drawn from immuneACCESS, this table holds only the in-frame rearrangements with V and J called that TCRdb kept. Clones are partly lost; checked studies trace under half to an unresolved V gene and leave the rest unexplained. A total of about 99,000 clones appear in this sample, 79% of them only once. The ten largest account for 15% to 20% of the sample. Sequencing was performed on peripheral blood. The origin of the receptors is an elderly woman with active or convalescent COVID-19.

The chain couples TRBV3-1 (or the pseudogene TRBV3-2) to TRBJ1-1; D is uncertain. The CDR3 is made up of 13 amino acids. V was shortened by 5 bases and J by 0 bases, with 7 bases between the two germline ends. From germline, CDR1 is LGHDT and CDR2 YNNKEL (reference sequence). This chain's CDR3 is CASSVTVNTEAFF. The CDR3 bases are TGTGCCAGCAGCGTTACAGTGAACACTGAAGCTTTCTTT.

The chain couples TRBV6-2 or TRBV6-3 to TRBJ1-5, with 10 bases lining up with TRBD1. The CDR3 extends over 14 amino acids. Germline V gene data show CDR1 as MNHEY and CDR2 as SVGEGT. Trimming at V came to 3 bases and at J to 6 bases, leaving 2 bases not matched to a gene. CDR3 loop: CASSYRTGGQPQHF. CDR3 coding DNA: TGTGCCAGCAGTTATAGGACAGGGGGTCAGCCCCAGCATTTT.

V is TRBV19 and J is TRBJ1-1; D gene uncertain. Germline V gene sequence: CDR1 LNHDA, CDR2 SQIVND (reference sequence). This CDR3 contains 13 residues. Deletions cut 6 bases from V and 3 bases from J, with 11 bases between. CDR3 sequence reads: CASSLEADTEAFF. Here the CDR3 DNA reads TGTGCCAGTAGCCTTGAGGCGGACACTGAAGCTTTCTTT.

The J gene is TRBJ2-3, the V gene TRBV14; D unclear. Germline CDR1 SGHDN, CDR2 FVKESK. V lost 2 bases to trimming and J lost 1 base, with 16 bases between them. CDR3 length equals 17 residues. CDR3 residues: CASSQPMRSLRTDTQYF. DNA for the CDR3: TGTGCCAGCAGCCAACCTATGCGGAGTCTGCGCACAGATACGCAGTATTTT.

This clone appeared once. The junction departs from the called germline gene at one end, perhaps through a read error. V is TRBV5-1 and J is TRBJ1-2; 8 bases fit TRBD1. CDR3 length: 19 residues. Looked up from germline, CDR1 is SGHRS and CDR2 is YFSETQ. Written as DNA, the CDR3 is TGTGCCAGCAGCTTGTCGCCCCCAGGACAGGGAGGTCTAGCAGGAGGCTACACCTTC. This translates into CASSLSPPGQGGLAGGYTF. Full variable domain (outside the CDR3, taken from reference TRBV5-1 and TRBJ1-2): KAGVTQTPRYLIKTRGQQVTLSCSPISGHRSVSWYQQTPGQGLQFLFEYFSETQRNKGNFPGRFSGRQFSNSRSEMNVSTLELGDSALYLCASSLSPPGQGGLAGGYTFGSGTRLTVV.

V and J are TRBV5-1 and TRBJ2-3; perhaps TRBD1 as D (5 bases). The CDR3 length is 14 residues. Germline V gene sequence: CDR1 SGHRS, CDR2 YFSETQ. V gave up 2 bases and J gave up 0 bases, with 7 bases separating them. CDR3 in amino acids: CASSLGASTDTQYF. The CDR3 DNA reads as TGCGCCAGCAGCTTAGGGGCTAGCACAGATACGCAGTATTTT.

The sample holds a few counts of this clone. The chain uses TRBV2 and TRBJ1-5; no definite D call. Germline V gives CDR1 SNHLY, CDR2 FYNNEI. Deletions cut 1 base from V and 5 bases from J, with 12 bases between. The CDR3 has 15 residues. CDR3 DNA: TGTGCCAGCAGTGAAGGGACTCCTCGGGATCAGCCCCAGCATTTT. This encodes CASSEGTPRDQPQHF.

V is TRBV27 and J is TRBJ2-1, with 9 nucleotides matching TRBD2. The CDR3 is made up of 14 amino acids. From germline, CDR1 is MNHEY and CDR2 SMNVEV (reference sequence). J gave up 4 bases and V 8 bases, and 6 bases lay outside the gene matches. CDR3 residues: CASRPSGVYNEQFF. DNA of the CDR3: TGTGCCAGCCGACCTAGCGGGGTTTACAATGAGCAGTTCTTC.